This TCR beta chain was retrieved from a study of blood T cell repertoires in COVID-19. Assay used: immunoSEQ multiplex PCR; TCRdb lists only in-frame clones, some missing. Of 200,000 or so clones detected, 84% appear once; the ten largest clones hold less than 20%. This CDR3 comprises 14 residues. Germline V gene lookup returns CDR1 MNHEY and CDR2 SVGAGI. V dropped 5 bases and J dropped 2; count of bases not matched to a gene: 2. The chain employs TRBV6-5 and TRBJ1-4, with 7 bases matching TRBD1. The clonotype originates from a human donor in a cohort sampled during active COVID-19. Sequencing was performed on peripheral blood. This CDR3 is CASSLTGTNEKLFF. The CDR3 DNA reads TGTGCCAGCAGTCTGACAGGGACTAATGAAAAACTGTTTTTT.